A single sample is the source of the 20 T cell receptor beta chains below, sequenced in a study of regulatory T cells in long-lasting Graves disease. The time point is: newly diagnosed GD, antithyroid drugs for less than 3 months. RNA isolated from PBMCs was used to make the TCR library. Sequencing libraries for TCR beta were prepared with iRepertoire HTBI primers and Arm-PCR of CDR3 regions. One entry per CDR3 protein results from TCRdb running MiXCR on the multiplex PCR reads. The table lists hundreds of thousands of distinct CDR3 sequences, roughly 13% of them singletons. Separately, the same data were catalogued under a study of T cells in Graves' hyperthyroidism and ophthalmopathy.

The sequenced sample was peripheral blood mononuclear cells (PBMCs), obtained at new diagnosis, from a patient treated with antithyroid drugs. Every receptor here comes from a man aged 25 to 40 with Graves disease.

The table lists this clonotype with many counts. J is TRBJ1-2 and V is TRBV12-3 or TRBV12-4; possible D gene TRBD1, 5 bases. V lost 5 bases, J lost 0 bases, and 13 bases lay in between. CDR3 length equals 15 residues. The CDR3 DNA reads TGTGCCAGCAGTCCCGGGGGGGGAGCTAACTATGGCTACACCTTC. It yields the protein CASSPGGGANYGYTF.

The chain couples TRBV7-3 to TRBJ1-2; TRBD1 aligns across 7 bases. Germline CDR1 is SGHTA and CDR2 is FQGTGA. The CDR3 consists of 12 residues. V was pared by 5 bases and J by 6 bases, with 3 bases of the junction left unmatched. The CDR3, as DNA: TGTGCCAGCAGCCCAAGGGGGCATGGCTACACCTTC. It is translated as CASSPRGHGYTF. Full variable domain (rest looked up from reference TRBV7-3 and TRBJ1-2): GAGVSQTPSNKVTEKGKYVELRCDPISGHTALYWYRQSLGQGPEFLIYFQGTGAADDSGLPNDRFFAVRPEGSVSTLKIQRTERGDSAVYLCASSPRGHGYTFGSGTRLTVV.

This clonotype showed up just a few times. Germline is not matched at one junction end, which may reflect a read error. This sequence joins TRBV6-2 or TRBV6-3 and TRBJ1-5; D unclear. The germline V gene encodes CDR1 MNHEY and CDR2 SVGEGT. This CDR3 is 15 amino acids long. The CDR3 region is CASSYQDILNLPQHF. For the CDR3, the DNA is TGTGCCAGCAGTTACCAAGACATACTCAATCTGCCCCAGCATTTT.

In this sample, this clonotype turned up many times. The chain recombines TRBV3-1 with TRBJ1-4, with TRBD1 matching 8 bases. CDR3 length: 14 amino acids. V shed 4 bases and J 3 bases; nucleotides not matched to a gene: 1. Germline V gene data show CDR1 as LGHDT and CDR2 as YNNKEL (reference sequence). This CDR3 is CASSPDRANEKLFF. The CDR3 DNA sequence: TGTGCCAGCAGCCCGGACAGGGCTAATGAAAAACTGTTTTTT.

The table lists this clonotype with many counts. The chain is built from TRBV6-5 and TRBJ1-5; the D is unclear. Trimming took off 2 bases at V and 4 bases at J, with 6 bases between the two ends. CDR1 is MNHEY, CDR2 SVGAGI, per germline. CDR3 length equals 13 residues. DNA of the CDR3: TGTGCCAGCAGTTACAGGTTAAATCAGCCCCAGCATTTT. Its translation: CASSYRLNQPQHF.

This clonotype was recorded a few times. The J gene is TRBJ2-1, the V gene TRBV19, with D perhaps matching TRBD1 (6 bases). The CDR3 contains 16 residues. The V end lost 4 bases, the J end lost 9 bases, and 22 bases lay between the germline ends. Germline V gene data show CDR1 as LNHDA and CDR2 as SQIVND (reference sequence). The CDR3 nucleotides read TGTGCCAGTAGTAGGGACGGTGGGGCCACAGGGAGTGAGCAGTTCTTC. This codes for CASSRDGGATGSEQFF.

This clonotype has a count of ten or more. The genes are TRBV19 and TRBJ2-7; TRBD2 might be the D (5 bases). V was shortened by 5 bases and J by 2 bases, with 10 bases between the two germline ends. CDR3 length: 13 residues. Germline CDR1 and CDR2: LNHDA and SQIVND (reference sequence). CDR3 nucleotide sequence: TGTGCCAGTAGTGCCGGGAAGCCCTACGAGCAGTACTTC. Its protein is CASSAGKPYEQYF.

The chain employs TRBV4-2 and TRBJ2-5; D remains ambiguous. From germline, CDR1 is LGHNA and CDR2 YNFKEQ. The CDR3 runs 13 residues. With 2 bases removed from V and 5 bases from J, the gap between germline ends came to 9 bases. For the CDR3, the DNA is TGTGCCAGCAGCCAAATTATTAGGGAGACCCAGTACTTC. This translates into CASSQIIRETQYF.

This clonotype was detected ten times or more. The chain joins TRBV27 to TRBJ2-7, with no clear D. The CDR3 covers 14 residues. In germline, CDR1 is MNHEY, CDR2 SMNVEV (reference sequence). Trimming pared 1 base from V and 2 bases from J, leaving 9 bases between. The CDR3 here is CASSLFSVPYEQYF. The CDR3 bases are TGTGCCAGCAGTTTATTTTCAGTTCCCTACGAGCAGTACTTC.

This clonotype was detected ten times or more. The chain has TRBV7-9 and TRBJ2-3; 8 positions match TRBD2. Germline V gene data show CDR1 as SEHNR and CDR2 as FQNEAQ (reference sequence). J gave up 4 bases and V 1 base, and 7 bases lay outside the gene matches. This CDR3 contains 16 residues. The CDR3: CASSLERREEADTQYF. The CDR3 region has the DNA TGTGCCAGCAGCTTAGAACGGCGGGAGGAGGCAGATACGCAGTATTTT. Together with reference TRBV7-9 and TRBJ2-3, the CDR3 gives the full variable domain: DTGVSQNPRHKITKRGQNVTFRCDPISEHNRLYWYRQTLGQGPEFLTYFQNEAQLEKSRLLSDRFSAERPKGSFSTLEIQRTEQGDSAMYLCASSLERREEADTQYFGPGTRLTVL.

The chain employs TRBV7-9 and TRBJ1-1, with 10 bases identical to TRBD1. The CDR3 totals 14 residues. V trimming: 6 bases; J trimming: 3 bases; junction bases outside the gene matches: 4. CDR1 is SEHNR and CDR2 is FQNEAQ in the germline V gene (reference sequence). This chain's CDR3 is CASRGTGVYTEAFF. CDR3 sequence (DNA): TGTGCCAGCAGAGGGACAGGGGTTTACACTGAAGCTTTCTTT.

Regarding this clonotype: A read error may explain this, as a much larger clone is one base away. The gene calls are TRBV10-3 and TRBJ2-2; TRBD2 matches at 11 bases. Germline-derived CDR1 and CDR2 are ENHRY and SYGVKD. This CDR3 has 17 amino acids. J was trimmed by 2 bases and V by 4 bases; bases with no gene match: 6. The CDR3 region has the DNA TGTGCCATCAGTGGGTCCCTAGCGGGAGGAAACACCGGGGAGCTGTTTTTT. This codes for CAISGSLAGGNTGELFF.

This clonotype was recorded many times. The V gene is TRBV2, the J gene TRBJ2-3; D gene unclear. Trimming took off 7 bases at V and 0 bases at J, with 11 bases between the two ends. The CDR3 runs to 14 residues. From germline, CDR1 is SNHLY and CDR2 FYNNEI. DNA of the CDR3: TGTGCCAGCACCGAGTGGAGCAGCACAGATACGCAGTATTTT. This encodes CASTEWSSTDTQYF.

The gene calls are TRBV14 and TRBJ2-2; D may match TRBD1 or TRBD2 (5 bases each). The CDR3 loop spans 15 amino acids. The germline V gene has CDR1 SGHDN and CDR2 FVKESK. V was shortened by 5 bases and J by 7 bases, with 17 bases between the two germline ends. In DNA form, the CDR3 reads TGTGCCAGCAGCTCTTCGGGACCAAGGAGCGGGGAGCTGTTTTTT. This encodes CASSSSGPRSGELFF.

This clonotype was detected a few times. Possible read error: a much larger clone is one base away. This chain links TRBV7-9 with TRBJ2-3, with D maybe TRBD2 (5 bases). CDR3 length: 15 amino acids. V dropped 5 bases and J dropped 6 bases, with 18 bases sitting between them. Germline CDR1 SEHNR, CDR2 FQNEAQ (reference sequence). CDR3 sequence reads: CASSPEGLYSDTQYF. The CDR3 region has the DNA TGTGCCAGCAGCCCCGAGGGCCTTTATAGTGATACGCAGTATTTT. Looking up the rest from reference TRBV7-9 and TRBJ2-3 gives the full variable domain: DTGVSQNPRHKITKRGQNVTFRCDPISEHNRLYWYRQTLGQGPEFLTYFQNEAQLEKSRLLSDRFSAERPKGSFSTLEIQRTEQGDSAMYLCASSPEGLYSDTQYFGPGTRLTVL.

The chain couples TRBV11-2 to TRBJ2-7; TRBD2 is a possible D gene (5 bases). The V end was cut by 1 base, the J end by 5 bases, with 18 bases between. Germline V gives CDR1 SGHAT, CDR2 FQNNGV. The CDR3 has 16 amino acids. The CDR3 DNA sequence: TGTGCCAGCAGCTTAGCTCGAGGGAACCTGGAGGACGAGCAGTACTTC. Translating it yields CASSLARGNLEDEQYF.

The rearrangement joins TRBV10-3 to TRBJ2-7; the D gene could be TRBD1 or TRBD2 (5 bases each). Germline values: CDR1 ENHRY, CDR2 SYGVKD. The CDR3 has 13 residues. V shed 2 bases and J shed 4 bases, with 9 bases lying between them. For the CDR3, the DNA is TGTGCCATCAGTGAGGGGACCGGGTACGAGCAGTACTTC. It translates to CAISEGTGYEQYF.

There are many counts of this clonotype. The chain joins TRBV14 to TRBJ2-2; D is unresolved. The CDR3 length is 13 residues. With 3 bases removed from V and 1 base from J, the gap between germline ends came to 3 bases. Per germline, CDR1 SGHDN and CDR2 FVKESK. CDR3 residues: CASSQKNTGELFF. The CDR3 DNA sequence: TGTGCCAGCAGCCAGAAGAACACCGGGGAGCTGTTTTTT. The full variable domain, in which reference TRBV14 and TRBJ2-2 provide the parts outside the CDR3, is EAGVTQFPSHSVIEKGQTVTLRCDPISGHDNLYWYRRVMGKEIKFLLHFVKESKQDESGMPNNRFLAERTGGTYSTLKVQPAELEDSGVYFCASSQKNTGELFFGEGSRLTVL.

The chain is built from TRBV6-1 and TRBJ1-5, with no clear D. Germline assignment: CDR1 MNHNS and CDR2 SASEGT. Trimming shortened V by 1 base and J by 5 bases, and 15 bases separated the two germline ends. This CDR3 contains 16 residues. CDR3 in amino acids: CASSEGYGKSDQPQHF. The DNA of the CDR3 is TGTGCCAGCAGTGAAGGGTACGGGAAAAGCGATCAGCCCCAGCATTTT.

This clonotype was recorded a few times. The CDR3 does not close with the conserved phenylalanine or tryptophan, likely indicating a read error. This chain connects TRBV7-9 to TRBJ2-3, with 9 bases matching TRBD2. The V segment lost 2 bases and the J segment 1 base; nucleotides outside the gene matches: 1. The CDR3 consists of 15 residues. Germline V gives CDR1 SEHNR, CDR2 FQNEAQ (reference sequence). The CDR3 DNA reads TGTGCCAGCAGCTTATGGACTAGCGGCACAGATACGCAGTATCTT. Its translation is CASSLWTSGTDTQYL.